This TCR beta chain was documented in a study of blood T cells in healthy people across ages. Study observations and caveats: One million T cells yielded diversity estimates that were considered underestimates.

Donor samples were obtained from healthy Caucasian individuals from Russia, aged 6 to 90. Isolation yielded PBMCs, at least 7 million per sample, in every case. As to this clonotype: Its antigen is unidentified.

The use of a sample-barcoded 5' primer and a J-beta primer mix characterized a second PCR of roughly 6 to 11 cycles. Each sample yielded at least 2.5 million CDR3-containing paired-end reads. A single record per CDR3 protein comes from TCRdb applying MiXCR to the 5' RACE reads. The table has 1 million or so distinct CDR3 sequences, roughly 45% seen once. The V gene's germline CDR1 is SGHTA and CDR2 FQGNSA. This CDR3 comprises 13 residues. V was shortened by 5 bases and J by 3 bases, with 11 bases between the two germline ends. Input material: blood. The rearrangement joins TRBV7-2 to TRBJ2-7; D not resolved. This TCR was sampled from a woman aged 60 to 75 in good health. The CDR3 reads CASSISFLYEQYF. The CDR3 region has the DNA TGTGCCAGCAGCATCTCTTTCCTCTACGAGCAGTACTTC.